Included here is one T cell receptor (beta chain) sequence, with context. This sample stems from a study of cytomegalovirus exposure and HLA in healthy donors. PCR was performed using 60 Vbeta and 13 Jbeta primers. Libraries were prepared by immunoSEQ multiplex PCR; TCRdb keeps only in-frame clonotypes and omits some of them. The table includes about 15,000 clones, 60% to 70% detected once. The CDR3 has 14 amino acids. J was trimmed by 6 bases and V by 6 bases; bases with no gene match: 9. CDR1 and CDR2 (germline): MNHEY, SVGAGI. The J gene is TRBJ2-7, the V gene TRBV6-5; 9 nucleotides align to TRBD2. This receptor was taken from a woman aged 45-65 years in good health and CMV-seropositive. The sequencing sample was made of PBMCs. CDR3: CASSAGGDVFEQYF. The CDR3 DNA is TGTGCCAGCAGCGCGGGAGGGGATGTTTTCGAGCAGTACTTC.